This entry concerns a single T cell receptor beta chain. The specificity of this receptor is unknown. It has no much larger one-base neighbor in the sample; base qualities were not kept. In total, roughly 710 healthy bone marrow donors made up the cohort. At the time of sampling, every cohort member was nominally healthy, though immune exposures that went unrecorded were likely present. The donor tested CMV seronegative, placing the donor among the 350 or so seronegative members of the cohort. Every donor gave a peripheral blood sample, and the peripheral blood mononuclear cells from that sample were used for TCR beta sequencing. Genomic DNA extraction from the blood cell samples was performed with the Qiagen DNeasy Blood Extraction Kit. Reading the germline V gene gives CDR1 MNHNS and CDR2 SASEGT. Counted from cysteine to phenylalanine, this CDR3 has 15 amino acids. The retained sequence is limited to the CDR3, 45 bases, with the frame set at the first base. V is cut by 5 bases and J by 3 bases, and the space between the germline ends is 14 bases.

The sample belongs to a study of cytomegalovirus exposure and HLA in healthy donors listed by TCRdb under 2017. Looking at the study overall: An earlier analysis of several hundred of the donors reported more than 250 Gb of sequence data and some 120 million unique TCR beta sequences from about 179 million T cells. Approximately 310 gigabases of sequencing data and roughly 90 million unique TCR sequences were included in an early release covering 550 to 800 HLA-typed donors. The genetic ancestry cluster associated with self-reported Caucasian donors included roughly four fifths of the 398 genotyped donors. The study aimed to test whether signatures of past pathogen exposure could be identified by cataloging public T cell receptors. The study profiled the T cell repertoires of 550 to 700 subjects by immunosequencing and related them to cytomegalovirus serostatus. In addition to the first cohort of 650 to 800 subjects, a separate validation cohort of over 90 different subjects was used. High-throughput TCR immunosequencing, statistical association of individual TCRs with disease status, and machine learning were combined to predict cytomegalovirus infection status. A later analysis re-analyzed previously published TCR beta repertoires from about 600 donors and added high-resolution HLA genotyping to study TCR occurrence patterns. The later analysis used no new phenotypic data to find candidate immune exposures, relying instead on TCR beta sequences and their occurrence across donors. An earlier analysis of about 600 of the donors used high-throughput TCR beta sequencing to judge whether each TCR beta V gene segment behaved as functional or pseudogenic. Donor age, sex, ethnicity and CMV serostatus were compiled alongside the repertoire data. Genome-wide SNP genotypes for about 55% of the roughly 670 donors were used in a later genetic analysis, which treated that subset as a discovery cohort. Every repertoire in the discovery cohort had been generated on one and the same sequencing platform. Class I and class II HLA loci were covered by the typing at four-digit resolution. Typing coverage varied by locus: roughly 620-640 donors for A, B, C, DRB1 and DQB1; more than 500 for DQA1; more than 600 for DPA1; under 490 for DPB1. Several DR-DQ haplotypes were treated as single units for association and clustering because of strong linkage in the cohort. Across 398 genotyped donors of the cohort, an average of about 240,000 unique TCR beta nucleotide sequences per donor were sequenced, and roughly 20% of those sequences were non-productive. On the study overall, not on this receptor specifically: The presence/absence analyses assumed that sequencing depth was roughly uniform across donors, and that assumption may not be true. In a later genetic analysis, fewer N-insertions in productive TCRs were reported among donors in an Asian-associated ancestry cluster than the roughly 700-donor mean. Several of the top co-occurrence clusters appeared to be linked to parvovirus B19, influenza, CMV and Epstein-Barr virus, according to a later analysis. HLA typing was unavailable for some donors at each locus, so association tests used only the typed subset. Most TCR sequences were observed very rarely across donors, whereas some public TCRs were present in many individuals. When HLA alleles, especially DR and DQ, strongly co-occurred, TCR associations were difficult to assign to individual alleles. Some IMGT-functional V segments, including TRBV6-2 and TRBV6-3, could not be distinguished by the 87-base-pair reads and were therefore excluded. Because counts were too low, some 17 rarely observed V segments, including chromosome 9 orphons, were left out of the earlier analysis of 500 to 750 of the donors. The study listed 170 or so TCR beta chains as associated with cytomegalovirus. A cluster of highly shared sequence variants was judged likely to be a technical artifact of the sequencing pipeline. The classifier was reported to diagnose cytomegalovirus status with high specificity and sensitivity in both the original cohort and the validation cohort. Correlated functional status among segregating V segments might be attributable to linkage disequilibrium, but an unknown experimental factor could not be ruled out. A further reported finding was that TCR beta sequences accurately predicted the HLA-A and HLA-B alleles for most subjects in the first cohort. A later analysis found that TCR association rates varied across HLA loci, with DRB1 alleles showing the most associated TCRs and HLA-C alleles the fewest. An earlier analysis of several hundred of the donors showed that most TCR beta V segments appeared in productive rearrangements either about 90% or about 30% of the time, which broadly matched IMGT annotations. Compared with equally common non-associated chains, HLA-associated TCR beta chains in a later analysis were more clonally expanded and had lower generation probabilities. Specific HLA alleles were associated with 15,000 to 20,000 TCR beta sequences at a false discovery rate of 0.05 in a later analysis. Only TCR beta chains were sequenced in this cohort, and the absence of alpha or paired-chain data limited detectable features. The only immune exposure information available for the cohort was CMV serostatus. The authors suggested that the approach could potentially be generalized to other disease states and immunological phenotypes. In vitro tests confirmed that a few of the cytomegalovirus-associated TCR beta chains recognize cytomegalovirus antigens. A later genetic analysis associated a missense DCLRE1C variant with V-gene and J-gene trimming of TCR beta chains, and an independent cohort replicated the association. In a later analysis, most CMV-associated TCR beta chains were found to appear HLA-restricted, with HLA associations seemingly driven largely by CMV exposure.

The library was built by means of the immunoSEQ multiplex PCR assay. For the multiplex PCR, a mixture combining 60 forward primers for TCR Vbeta segments and 13 reverse primers for TCR Jbeta segments was used. Amplification of the CDR3 region of rearranged TCR beta genes was performed with a multiplex PCR assay on genomic DNA. On the Illumina HiSeq System, the amplified TCR beta libraries were sequenced as 87-base-pair reads. The paper's data handling went like this. Across the 600 to 700 repertoires, a later analysis counted tens of millions of unique TCR beta chains, approximately 12 million of which were shared by at least two donors. A nearest-neighbor algorithm error-corrected the raw reads and collapsed the reads into unique sequences, merging closely related sequences to remove PCR and sequencing errors. CDR3 sequences were aligned to IMGT reference sequences to assign V, D and J gene segments. For a sequence to be retained, a match of at least six nucleotides to both a V gene segment and a J gene segment was required. A rearrangement counted as productive if the CDR3 had no stop codons and remained in frame with V and J, and every other rearrangement counted as non-productive. CDR3 was defined according to IMGT convention as the region running from the second conserved V-encoded cysteine to the conserved J-encoded phenylalanine. In an earlier analysis of more than 550 of the donors, sequences lacking an unambiguous match to a single V gene segment were excluded. In an earlier analysis of a few hundred of the donors, V segments were called functional above 56.7% productive rearrangements and were called segregating when the between-donor standard deviation exceeded 5%. To diagnose cytomegalovirus status from the catalog of TCR beta chain sequences, a statistical classification framework was built. V and J gene assignment, in a later analysis, came from comparing TCR nucleotide sequences with IMGT/GENE-DB human TR gene sequences. In a later analysis, CDR3 sequences and most-parsimonious VDJ recombination scenarios were assigned using the TCRdist pipeline. A later analysis defined each TCR beta chain by its CDR3 amino acid sequence plus V-gene family, and excluded reads lacking a unique V-gene family. A later analysis removed several hundred highly shared, low-generation-probability nucleotide sequences to deal with suspected cross-contamination and a sequencing artifact. A later analysis calculated a clonal expansion index for each public chain from normalized within-repertoire ranks of inferred template counts. In a later analysis, generation probabilities were computed with a VDJ recombination model fitted to out-of-frame rearrangements, and the resulting probabilities were checked against IGoR. In a later analysis, TCR-TCR, TCR-HLA and TCR-CMV co-occurrence was scored with hypergeometric tests, and a repertoire-size bias correction was applied to TCR pairs. A later analysis estimated false discovery rates by permuting HLA or CMV assignments 20 times. In a later analysis, co-occurring TCRs were grouped using DBSCAN, with TCRdist sequence similarity added in when clustering inside HLA-allele-positive subsets. Repertoires with fewer than 30,000 or more than 120,000 public chains were left out of co-occurrence clustering, as were a few repertoires with anomalous nucleotide sharing. TCRdb carries this immuneACCESS record with in-frame sequences only. Its versions omit some clonotypes, under half of them owing to an unresolved V gene in the studies checked, with the rest unexplained. Clonal size and the V and J genes are those of that table, whereas D and trimming came from the DNA. The sample table records about 140,000 clones; roughly 76% of these occur just once. The leading ten clones occupy approximately 4% of the sample.

This sequence originates from a man aged 18 to 29 in good health and CMV-seronegative. This chain joins TRBV6-1 to TRBJ1-5, with no confident D gene call. Sample: PBMCs. The DNA is as follows: TGTGCCAGCAGTTTGCTCGACACGGCCAATCAGCCCCAGCATTTT. It codes for CASSLLDTANQPQHF.